This TCR beta chain was sequenced in a study of patients and donors after allogeneic stem cell transplantation. The junction had 2 bases not matched to a gene; V was cut back by 4 bases and J by 1 base. The germline gives CDR1 MDHEN, CDR2 SYDVKM. The CDR3 length is 14 residues. Each CDR3 protein gets one entry after TCRdb re-called the RT-PCR reads with MiXCR. Seen here are some 230,000 distinct CDR3 sequences, over 12% observed once, and the top ten hold approximately 10%. The TCR comes from a human donor who was either an allogeneic HSCT recipient or a stem cell or donor lymphocyte infusion donor (not recorded which). It is not recorded whose cells these are; they may come from a transplant donor. The chain uses TRBV28 and TRBJ1-1; 8 bases match TRBD1. Source material: blood, either unsorted or a sorted T cell fraction (not recorded which). CDR3 DNA sequence: TGTGCCAGCAGTTCCGGGACAGGGAACACTGAAGCTTTCTTT. Translating gives CASSSGTGNTEAFF.